Sequencing of this TCR beta chain was carried out in a study of T cell responses to AZD1222 COVID-19 vaccine (dated by TCRdb to about 2021). For context, the study as a whole: Because spike-specific TCR depth and breadth did not differ between the two schedules, AZD1222 recipients who got a second dose at roughly 4 weeks were pooled with those who got a second dose at roughly 12 weeks. A total of approximately 240 trial participants underwent TCR sequencing, of whom some 210 received two doses of AZD1222 and roughly 25 received two doses of the MenACWY control vaccine. Trial participants were enrolled by age into 18-55, 56-69 and 70-plus year subgroups, with 148, 28 and 57 TCR-sequenced participants respectively.

Points the paper makes about the study in general: Participants were mostly white British, with more females than males. The authors suggested clonal diversity may have been underestimated. In the small 56-69-year group, the increase in depth fell short of significance, most likely because of low power. The vaccine-associated CD4 TCRs covered the entire spike protein, and the dominant responses fell in regions 160-218 and 743-854. After two AZD1222 doses, both the breadth and the depth of spike-specific TCRs were significantly higher than at day 0 and than in MenACWY recipients. Conclusions about previously exposed vaccinees were limited because only six AZD1222 recipients were SARS-CoV-2 seropositive at baseline. Nearly half of unique spike-specific TCRs reportedly recognized epitopes outside regions mutated in the B.1.351 and B.1.1.7 variants. Because no samples from the day 14 peak response were available, repertoires could be characterized only after the peak T cell response.

The time point label for this specimen denotes: baseline before first vaccination. Samples from vaccinated people were obtained from the UK trials COV001 and COV002, which included a single-blind randomized controlled phase 2/3 trial of AZD1222 (ChAdOx1 nCoV-19) in healthy adults. For TCRbeta chain sequencing, PBMC samples from trial participants were taken at day 0 and at day 28 after the second dose. The CDR3 regions of human TCRbeta chains were analyzed by immunosequencing. The study's own analysis went as follows. TCRs in the repertoires were matched against a reference library of SARS-CoV-2-specific TCRs that had been generated with the MIRA antigen-specificity platform. Breadth was defined as the fraction of unique TCRs that were SARS-CoV-2-associated. Depth was defined as the fraction of total T cells that were SARS-CoV-2-associated. Each spike-specific TCR was assigned to its reactive spike region and to a CD4 or CD8 class using the MIRA data. Log10-transformed breadth and depth values were compared by one-way ANOVA with Sidak's multiple comparisons tests. The table was pulled from immuneACCESS by TCRdb, which kept in-frame rearrangements only. Such tables lose some clones; where checked, under half of the loss comes from unresolved V genes, and the rest has no known cause. V and J calls and clone size come straight from that table; D and trimming were deduced from the DNA. The sample includes roughly 170,000 clones, with approximately 86% observed a single time. Clones ranked in the top ten supply about 0.53% of the sample.

The V end loses 9 bases and the J end loses 4 bases, and a stretch of 10 bases separates them. CDR3 length: 12 amino acids, cysteine to phenylalanine. Here the CDR3 DNA is all that survives: 36 bases in frame from base 1. CDR1 and CDR2 are read off the germline V gene as KGHDR and SFDVKD. As concerns this clone: Its antigen remains unidentified. There are no base qualities to consult, and no much larger clone falls within one base.

The clonotype originates from an adult in good health. In this chain, TRBV24-1 is recombined with TRBJ2-3; matching of 6 bases hints at TRBD2 as the D gene. The specimen was peripheral blood, collected on day 0 of AZD1222 vaccination. CDR3 region: CATSSAPDTQYF. The nucleotide sequence reads as follows: TGTGCCACCTCTAGCGCCCCAGATACGCAGTATTTT.